The T cell receptor beta chain under discussion was sequenced for a study of T cells in Graves' hyperthyroidism and ophthalmopathy. Study in general: Peripheral blood collection took place at initial diagnosis, before any treatment.

The V and J ends lost 5 bases and 0 bases respectively, with 10 bases between them. Germline CDR1 reads LNHDA; CDR2 reads SQIVND (reference sequence). The CDR3 loop spans 14 amino acids. This clonotype was recorded a few times. Researchers amplified the TCR beta CDR3 regions from RNA transcripts. The HTBI set primed first-round TCR CDR3 RT-PCR. TCRdb recomputed calls from the multiplex PCR reads with MiXCR, one row per CDR3 protein. The data hold 250,000 to 400,000 distinct CDR3 sequences, with approximately 15% observed a single time. In making diagnoses, clinical symptoms, serum thyroxine and TRAb, thyroid ultrasound and orbital computed tomography were all used.

Sequenced sample: blood. The chain carries TRBV19 and TRBJ1-1; D remains unclear. The receptor comes from a woman aged 40 to 50 with Graves' ophthalmopathy. CDR3 nucleotides: TGTGCCAGTAGTCCTTGGAACATGAACACTGAAGCTTTCTTT. It translates to CASSPWNMNTEAFF.